This entry describes one TCR beta chain. Using immunoSEQ multiplex PCR, the repertoire was profiled, and TCRdb retains in-frame clones only, with some absent. The repertoire holds 35,000 to 50,000 clones, with roughly nine tenths as singletons. V lost 0 bases, J lost 0 bases, and 13 bases lay in between. CDR1 and CDR2 from the germline V gene are MGHDK and SYGVNS. The CDR3 totals 17 residues. This sample is drawn from a study of T cell changes during pregnancy in multiple sclerosis. This sequence joins TRBV25-1 and TRBJ2-3, with D maybe TRBD1 (6 bases). The material sequenced was CD4+ T cells from peripheral blood mononuclear cells, taken in the third trimester of pregnancy. The receptor was derived from a female donor in good health, enrolled as a control in a pregnancy study. CDR3 in DNA: TGTGCCAGCAGTGAATATTCCACCAGGGGCAGCACAGATACGCAGTATTTT. It encodes CASSEYSTRGSTDTQYF.